Given below is one T cell receptor beta chain in context. As yet, its antigen is unknown. The data stem from a study of T cell responses to AZD1222 COVID-19 vaccine. Study-wide findings and caveats: The study found vaccine-associated CD4 TCRs spanning spike, dominant at 160-218 and 743-854. Nearly half of spike-specific TCRs reportedly target unmutated variant regions.

The method was immunoSEQ multiplex PCR; TCRdb's version includes in-frame clones alone and lacks a portion of them. The sample lists roughly 150,000 clones; approximately 91% were seen once. The specimen was peripheral blood, collected 28 days after the second AZD1222 dose. The origin of this receptor is an adult who received the AZD1222 COVID-19 vaccine.

This CDR3 reads CASSELYNEQFF. The CDR3 region has the DNA TGTGCCAGCTCGGAGTTATACAATGAGCAGTTCTTC. J is TRBJ2-1 and V is TRBV18; D unresolved. This CDR3 spans 12 amino acids. The germline V gene has CDR1 KGHSH and CDR2 LQKENI. V lost 6 bases and J lost 4, with 7 bases in between.